This record looks at one T cell receptor beta chain sequence and its context. Germline V gene data show CDR1 as SGHDT and CDR2 as YYEEEE. The V end lost 4 bases, the J end lost 4 bases, and 5 bases lay between the germline ends. The CDR3 runs to 12 residues. Here immunoSEQ multiplex PCR was the method, and the copy in TCRdb shows in-frame clones only, minus some. The data contain 2 million to 2.5 million clones, roughly 93% of them singletons. The data were taken from a study of shared clonotypes between healthy human individuals. Sequencing was carried out using naive CD4+ T cells from PBMCs. The subset was: CD45RA+ positively selected. The TCR comes from a man aged 18 to 30 in good health. Some clones in this sample may be carry-over from other donors' samples. This chain links TRBV5-6 with TRBJ1-4; D not resolved. CDR3 sequence: CASSKINEKLFF. In DNA form, the CDR3 reads TGTGCCAGCAGCAAAATTAATGAAAAACTGTTTTTT.